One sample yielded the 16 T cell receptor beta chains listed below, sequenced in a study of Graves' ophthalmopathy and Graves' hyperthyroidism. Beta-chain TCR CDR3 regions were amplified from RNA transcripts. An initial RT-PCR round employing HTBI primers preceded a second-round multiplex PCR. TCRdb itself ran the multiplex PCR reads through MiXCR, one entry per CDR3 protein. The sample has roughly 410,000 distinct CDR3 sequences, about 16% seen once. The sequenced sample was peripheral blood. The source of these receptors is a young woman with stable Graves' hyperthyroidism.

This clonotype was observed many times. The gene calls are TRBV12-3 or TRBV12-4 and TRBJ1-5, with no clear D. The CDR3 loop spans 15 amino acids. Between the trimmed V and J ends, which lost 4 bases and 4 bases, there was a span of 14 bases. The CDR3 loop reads CASSSRALPNQPQHF. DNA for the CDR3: TGTGCCAGCAGTTCCCGGGCCCTTCCTAATCAGCCCCAGCATTTT.

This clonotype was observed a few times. CDR3 in amino acids: CGFVGGIAEAFF. As DNA, the CDR3 is TGTGGCTTCGTGGGGGGAATCGCTGAAGCTTTCTTT. The chain carries TRBV2 and TRBJ1-1; D is possibly TRBD1 (5 bases). CDR1 is SNHLY and CDR2 is FYNNEI in the germline V gene. This CDR3 spans 12 amino acids. The entire variable domain, with the rest obtained from reference TRBV2 and TRBJ1-1, is as follows: EPEVTQTPSHQVTQMGQEVILRCVPISNHLYFYWYRQILGQKVEFLVSFYNNEISEKSEIFDDQFSVERPDGSNFTLKIRSTKLEDSAMYFCGFVGGIAEAFFGQGTRLTVV.

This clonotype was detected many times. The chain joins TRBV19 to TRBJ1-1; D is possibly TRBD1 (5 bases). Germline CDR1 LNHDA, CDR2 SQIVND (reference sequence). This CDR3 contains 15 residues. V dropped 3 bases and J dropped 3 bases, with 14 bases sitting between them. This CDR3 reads CASSMGRAKDTEAFF. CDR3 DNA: TGTGCCAGTAGTATGGGGCGGGCCAAGGACACTGAAGCTTTCTTT. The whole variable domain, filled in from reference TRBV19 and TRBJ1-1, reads DGGITQSPKYLFRKEGQNVTLSCEQNLNHDAMYWYRQDPGQGLRLIYYSQIVNDFQKGDIAEGYSVSREKKESFPLTVTSAQKNPTAFYLCASSMGRAKDTEAFFGQGTRLTVV.

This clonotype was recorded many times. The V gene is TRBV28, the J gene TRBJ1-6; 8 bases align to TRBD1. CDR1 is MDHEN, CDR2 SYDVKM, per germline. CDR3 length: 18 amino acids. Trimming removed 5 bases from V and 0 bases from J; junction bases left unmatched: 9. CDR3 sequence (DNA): TGTGCCAGCAGTACAACCGGGACAGGCCTCTCCTATAATTCACCCCTCCACTTT. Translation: CASSTTGTGLSYNSPLHF.

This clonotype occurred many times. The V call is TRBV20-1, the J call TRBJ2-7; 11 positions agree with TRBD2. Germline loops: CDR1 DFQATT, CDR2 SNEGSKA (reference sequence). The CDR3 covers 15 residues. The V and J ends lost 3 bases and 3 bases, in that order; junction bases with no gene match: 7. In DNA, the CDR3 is TGCAGTGCTAGCCTTGGACTAGCGGGCCACTACGAGCAGTACTTC. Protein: CSASLGLAGHYEQYF.

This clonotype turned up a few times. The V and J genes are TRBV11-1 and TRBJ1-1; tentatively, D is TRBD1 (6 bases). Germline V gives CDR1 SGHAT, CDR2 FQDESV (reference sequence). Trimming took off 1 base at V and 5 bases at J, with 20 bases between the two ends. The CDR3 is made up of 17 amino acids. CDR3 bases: TGTGCCAGCAGCTTAGTGGGGCAGGGGCTATTGGGGACTGAAGCTTTCTTT. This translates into CASSLVGQGLLGTEAFF.

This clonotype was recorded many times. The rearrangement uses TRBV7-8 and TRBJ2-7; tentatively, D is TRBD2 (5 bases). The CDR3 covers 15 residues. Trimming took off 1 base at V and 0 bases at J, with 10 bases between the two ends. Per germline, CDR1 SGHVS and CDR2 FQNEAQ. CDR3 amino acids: CASSLEGGGSYEQYF. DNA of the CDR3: TGTGCCAGCAGCTTAGAAGGCGGAGGCTCCTACGAGCAGTACTTC.

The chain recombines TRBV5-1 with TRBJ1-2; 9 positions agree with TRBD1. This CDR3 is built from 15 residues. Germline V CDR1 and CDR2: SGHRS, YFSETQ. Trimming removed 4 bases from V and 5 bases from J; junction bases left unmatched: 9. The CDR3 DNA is TGCGCCAGCAGCCCTACCTACAGGGGGCGGTATGGCTACACCTTC. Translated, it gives CASSPTYRGRYGYTF.

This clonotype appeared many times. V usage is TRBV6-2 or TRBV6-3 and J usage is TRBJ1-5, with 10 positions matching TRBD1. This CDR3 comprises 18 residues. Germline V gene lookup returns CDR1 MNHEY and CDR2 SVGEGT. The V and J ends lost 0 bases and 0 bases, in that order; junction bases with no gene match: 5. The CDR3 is CASSYSMTGGYSNQPQHF. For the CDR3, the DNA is TGTGCCAGCAGTTACTCGATGACAGGGGGCTATAGCAATCAGCCCCAGCATTTT.

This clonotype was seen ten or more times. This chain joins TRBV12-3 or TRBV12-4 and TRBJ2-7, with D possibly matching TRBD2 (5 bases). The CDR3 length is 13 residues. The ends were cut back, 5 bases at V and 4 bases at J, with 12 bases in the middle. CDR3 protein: CASSISGRYEQYF. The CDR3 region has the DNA TGTGCCAGCAGTATAAGCGGCCGGTACGAGCAGTACTTC.

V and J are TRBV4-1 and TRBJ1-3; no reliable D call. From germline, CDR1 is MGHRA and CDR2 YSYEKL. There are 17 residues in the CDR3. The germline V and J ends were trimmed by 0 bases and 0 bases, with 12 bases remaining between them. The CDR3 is CASSQDASEISGNTIYF. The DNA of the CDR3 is TGCGCCAGCAGCCAAGACGCGTCTGAAATCTCTGGAAACACCATATATTTT.

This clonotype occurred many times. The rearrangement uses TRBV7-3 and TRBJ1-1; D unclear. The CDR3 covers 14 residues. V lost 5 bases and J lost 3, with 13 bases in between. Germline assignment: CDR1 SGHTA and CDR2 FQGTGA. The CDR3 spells CASSRRGVDTEAFF. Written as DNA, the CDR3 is TGTGCCAGCAGCCGTCGCGGAGTCGACACTGAAGCTTTCTTT.

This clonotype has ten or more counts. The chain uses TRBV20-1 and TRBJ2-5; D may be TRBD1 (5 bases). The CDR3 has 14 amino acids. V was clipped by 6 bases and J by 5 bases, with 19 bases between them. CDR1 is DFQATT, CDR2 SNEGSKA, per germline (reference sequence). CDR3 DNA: TGCAGTGCCCCCCTGGACACCGTCAGGGAGACCCAGTACTTC. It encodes CSAPLDTVRETQYF.

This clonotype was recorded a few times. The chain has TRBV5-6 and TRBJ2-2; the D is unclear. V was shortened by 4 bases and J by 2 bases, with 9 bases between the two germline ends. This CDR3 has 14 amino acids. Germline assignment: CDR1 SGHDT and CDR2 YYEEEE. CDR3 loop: CASSQDPNTGELFF. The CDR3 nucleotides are TGTGCCAGCAGCCAGGACCCTAACACCGGGGAGCTGTTTTTT. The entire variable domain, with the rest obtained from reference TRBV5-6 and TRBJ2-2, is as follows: DAGVTQSPTHLIKTRGQQVTLRCSPKSGHDTVSWYQQALGQGPQFIFQYYEEEERQRGNFPDRFSGHQFPNYSSELNVNALLLGDSALYLCASSQDPNTGELFFGEGSRLTVL.

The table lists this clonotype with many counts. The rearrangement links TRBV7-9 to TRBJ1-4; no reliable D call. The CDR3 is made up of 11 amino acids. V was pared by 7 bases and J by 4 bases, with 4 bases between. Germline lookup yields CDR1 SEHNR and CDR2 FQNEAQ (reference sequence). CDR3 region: CASTSNEKLFF. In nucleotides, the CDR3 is TGTGCCAGCACCAGTAATGAAAAACTGTTTTTT.

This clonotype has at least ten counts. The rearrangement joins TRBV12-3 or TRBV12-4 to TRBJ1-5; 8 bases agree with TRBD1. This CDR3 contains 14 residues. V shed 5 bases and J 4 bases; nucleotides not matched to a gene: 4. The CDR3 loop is CASSPGTGNQPQHF. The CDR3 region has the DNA TGTGCCAGCAGTCCAGGGACAGGAAATCAGCCCCAGCATTTT.